The clone carrying this T cell receptor beta chain was seen more than once but under ten times. Those enrolled in Seattle joined during active infection and were followed longitudinally afterward. V was trimmed by 4 bases and J by 7 bases, leaving 14 bases between them. The CDR3 has 15 amino acids. Germline V gene sequence: CDR1 LGHDT, CDR2 YNNKEL (reference sequence). These data originate in a study of blood T cell repertoires in COVID-19. As for the study in general: Nucleic acid was either cDNA or gDNA, and it came from T cells, B-cell-depleted T cells, or PBMCs.

Repertoires were generated with immunoSEQ multiplex PCR, while TCRdb's copy carries only in-frame clones and drops some. This table holds under 300,000 clones, 70% to 90% found once. Material for sequencing was peripheral blood. The receptor's source is a woman aged 25 to 45 with COVID-19, enrolled during active disease. This chain joins TRBV3-1 (or the pseudogene TRBV3-2) and TRBJ1-6, with D uncertain. This CDR3 reads CASSPGSIRNSPLHF. The CDR3 nucleotides read TGTGCCAGCAGCCCCGGGAGTATCCGGAATTCACCCCTCCACTTT.